This T cell receptor beta chain was profiled in a study of T cell responses to AZD1222 COVID-19 vaccine. General study points: Scientists sampled the repertoires only once the peak T cell response had passed.

V lost 4 bases and J lost 3, with 10 bases in between. Germline V CDR1 and CDR2: MDHEN, SYDVKM. The CDR3 is made up of 13 amino acids. Generated by immunoSEQ multiplex PCR, the TCRdb table keeps only in-frame clones and is missing some. The data contain under 95,000 clones, roughly 90% of them singletons. This clone has only one observation. Its antigen is unknown. The chain uses TRBV28 and TRBJ2-7; no firm D call. The specimen comprised peripheral blood, sampled on day 0 of AZD1222 vaccination. This sequence originates from an adult in good health. CDR3 sequence (DNA): TGTGCCAGCAGTTCTGGATCGCTCTACGAGCAGTACTTC. Protein product: CASSSGSLYEQYF.